This T cell receptor (beta chain) was profiled in a study of OX40 agonist ivuxolimab in advanced cancers. About the research overall: Ivuxolimab, which patients received intravenously every 2 weeks, was dosed at 0.01 to 10 mg/kg.

Profiled with immunoSEQ multiplex PCR; TCRdb holds only in-frame clones, not every one. This table holds about 48,000 clones, 82% found once. Study-wide findings and caveats: It was also the case that some nonresponders had low normalized T-cell clonal expansion.

Germline loops: CDR1 KGHSH, CDR2 LQKENI. V was cut by 0 bases and J by 3 bases, with 5 bases left in between. The CDR3 consists of 13 residues. Regarding this clone: Its antigen is as yet unknown.

Autoimmune disease history or systemic immunosuppression led to patient exclusion. The receptor was isolated from an adult with an advanced solid tumor such as melanoma, head and neck, liver or kidney cancer. Sequenced material: CD4+ or CD8+ T cells sorted from blood, taken in a trial of the OX40 agonist ivuxolimab. V is TRBV18 and J is TRBJ1-1; D remains unclear. The CDR3 loop is CASSPPTDTEAFF. The CDR3 DNA is TGTGCCAGCTCACCACCAACAGACACTGAAGCTTTCTTT.